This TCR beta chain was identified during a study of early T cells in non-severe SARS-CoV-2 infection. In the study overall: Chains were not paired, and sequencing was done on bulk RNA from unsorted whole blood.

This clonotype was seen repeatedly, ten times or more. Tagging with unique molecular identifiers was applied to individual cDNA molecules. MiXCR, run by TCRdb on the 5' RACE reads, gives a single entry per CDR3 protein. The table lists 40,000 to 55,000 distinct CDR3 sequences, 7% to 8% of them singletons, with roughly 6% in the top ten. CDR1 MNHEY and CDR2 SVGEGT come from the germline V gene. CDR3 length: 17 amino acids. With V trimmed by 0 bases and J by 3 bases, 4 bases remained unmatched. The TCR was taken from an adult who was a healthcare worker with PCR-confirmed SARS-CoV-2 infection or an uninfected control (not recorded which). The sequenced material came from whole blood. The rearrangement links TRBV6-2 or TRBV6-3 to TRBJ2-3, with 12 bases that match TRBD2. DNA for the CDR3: TGTGCCAGCAGTTACTCCAGGACTAGCGGGGTTACAGATACGCAGTATTTT. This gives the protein CASSYSRTSGVTDTQYF.